This T cell receptor beta chain was identified in a study of Graves' ophthalmopathy and Graves' hyperthyroidism. Study outcomes and limitations: Most expanded clonotypes in thyroid above 0.001 frequency also showed up in blood. Sensitivity reached roughly 70% and specificity approximately 72% when the model predicted ophthalmopathy progression.

RNA transcripts were the source from which TCR beta CDR3 regions were amplified. First-round RT-PCR employed HTBI primers, with a second-round multiplex PCR after it. TCRdb called the multiplex PCR reads again in MiXCR, with one record for every CDR3 protein. The sample yields roughly 410,000 distinct CDR3 sequences, less than 20% seen once. The CDR3 runs 14 residues. In germline, CDR1 is MGHRA, CDR2 YSYEKL. Trimming took off 1 base at V and 3 bases at J, with 10 bases between the two ends. Stable hyperthyroidism denotes an absence of ophthalmopathy throughout 18 months of follow-up. Excluded were patients with other autoimmune diseases, uncontrolled infections, pregnancy or lactation. Many counts were recorded for this clonotype. Antigen specificity is unknown.

This TCR was recovered from a young woman with stable Graves' hyperthyroidism. V usage is TRBV4-1 and J usage is TRBJ2-7, with a tentative D call TRBD1 (6 bases). The sequenced sample consisted of peripheral blood. The CDR3 DNA sequence: TGCGCCAGCAGCCAAGGGGACACACTCTACGAGCAGTACTTC. Amino acid sequence: CASSQGDTLYEQYF.